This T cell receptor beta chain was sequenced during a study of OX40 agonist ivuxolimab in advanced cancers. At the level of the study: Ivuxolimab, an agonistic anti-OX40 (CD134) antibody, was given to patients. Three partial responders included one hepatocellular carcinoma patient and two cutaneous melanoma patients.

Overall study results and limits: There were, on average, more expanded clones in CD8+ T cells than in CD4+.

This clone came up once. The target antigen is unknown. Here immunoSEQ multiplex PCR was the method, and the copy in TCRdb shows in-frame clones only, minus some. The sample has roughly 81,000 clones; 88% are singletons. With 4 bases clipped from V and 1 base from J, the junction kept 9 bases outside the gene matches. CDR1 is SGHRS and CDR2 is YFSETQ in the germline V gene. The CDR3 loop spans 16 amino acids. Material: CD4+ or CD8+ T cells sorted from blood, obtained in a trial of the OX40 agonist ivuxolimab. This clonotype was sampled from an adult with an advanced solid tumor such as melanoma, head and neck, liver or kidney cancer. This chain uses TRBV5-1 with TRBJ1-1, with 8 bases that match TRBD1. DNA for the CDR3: TGCGCCAGCAGCCCGCCAGGGGGCCGGGAGAACACTGAAGCTTTCTTT. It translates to CASSPPGGRENTEAFF.